These T cell receptor beta chains were read from a single sample in a study of OX40 agonist ivuxolimab in advanced cancers. Assay used: immunoSEQ multiplex PCR; TCRdb lists only in-frame clones, some missing. The sample lists about 70,000 clones, 85% to 95% occurring once. This specimen consisted of CD4+ or CD8+ T cells sorted from blood, obtained in a trial of the OX40 agonist ivuxolimab. Every receptor here comes from an adult with an advanced solid tumor such as melanoma, head and neck, liver or kidney cancer. Each CDR3 is given with its conserved first and last residue. Fields, in order: D gene, V gene, clone size, J gene, CDR3 protein, CDR3 DNA. D genes are given only for firm matches. A clone size is listed for some rows: how often the clone was seen (once, few, many), or a class if it is expanded.

TRBD2	TRBV11-2	once	TRBJ2-2	CASSLRGTSGRIAGELFF	TGTGCCAGCAGCTTAAGGGGGACTAGCGGGAGAATAGCCGGGGAGCTGTTTTTT
.	TRBV7-6	.	TRBJ2-3	CASSSPGSSTDTQYF	TGTGCCAGCTCATCCCCGGGCTCTAGCACAGATACGCAGTATTTT
TRBD1	TRBV7-9	.	TRBJ2-7	CASSYGTGSYEQYF	TGTGCCAGCAGTTACGGGACAGGGTCCTACGAGCAGTACTTC
TRBD1	TRBV4-2	.	TRBJ1-2	CASSGPDRVRGYTF	TGTGCCAGCAGCGGCCCTGACAGGGTCCGTGGCTACACCTTC
.	TRBV6-6	.	TRBJ1-2	CASSLRALSNYGYTF	TGTGCCAGCAGCCTCCGCGCCTTATCTAACTATGGCTACACCTTC
TRBD2	TRBV14	.	TRBJ2-1	CASSLTSGRGMNEQFF	TGTGCCAGCAGCCTGACTAGCGGGAGGGGCATGAATGAGCAGTTCTTC
TRBD1	TRBV19	.	TRBJ2-1	CASSTGGAYNEQFF	TGTGCCAGTAGTACAGGGGGCGCATACAATGAGCAGTTCTTC
.	TRBV6-5	.	TRBJ1-1	CASSPPGGSPEAFF	TGTGCCAGCAGTCCGCCTGGGGGGAGCCCTGAAGCTTTCTTT
.	TRBV7-3	.	TRBJ2-1	CASSLRRGRKDNEQFF	TGTGCCAGCAGCTTAAGGAGGGGGCGCAAGGACAATGAGCAGTTCTTC
TRBD2	TRBV5-8	.	TRBJ2-3	CASSRGRVADTQYF	TGTGCCAGCAGTCGGGGGAGGGTGGCAGATACGCAGTATTTT
.	TRBV28	.	TRBJ1-5	CASSPRGGGNQPQHF	TGTGCCAGCAGCCCTCGTGGGGGCGGCAATCAGCCCCAGCATTTT
TRBD1	TRBV10-3	.	TRBJ1-2	CAISEGGLGGYTF	TGTGCCATCAGTGAAGGGGGCCTTGGGGGCTACACCTTC
TRBD2	TRBV18	.	TRBJ2-7	CASSLGGLQAYEQYF	TGTGCCAGCTCCCTCGGGGGGTTACAAGCCTACGAGCAGTACTTC
.	TRBV5-1	.	TRBJ2-2	CASSPEGGVDTGELFF	TGCGCCAGCAGCCCCGAAGGGGGGGTCGACACCGGGGAGCTGTTTTTT
.	TRBV18	.	TRBJ1-2	CASSPGAPINYGYTF	TGTGCCAGCTCACCAGGGGCGCCAATAAACTATGGCTACACCTTC
.	TRBV5-4	.	TRBJ2-1	CASSLKELVEQFF	TGTGCCAGCAGTCTAAAGGAGTTGGTTGAGCAGTTCTTC
.	TRBV28	.	TRBJ1-2	CASRRDYGYTF	TGTGCCAGCAGAAGGGACTATGGCTACACCTTC
.	TRBV7-2	.	TRBJ2-2	CASSPRYRETGELFF	TGTGCCAGCAGCCCCCGTTACCGGGAGACCGGGGAGCTGTTTTTT
.	TRBV11-3	once	TRBJ2-2	CASSPGGGYNTGELFF	TGTGCCAGCAGCCCGGGGGGCGGGTACAACACCGGGGAGCTGTTTTTT
.	TRBV18	.	TRBJ1-5	CASSPRGDNGYQPQHF	TGTGCCAGCTCACCAAGAGGGGACAATGGGTATCAGCCCCAGCATTTT
.	TRBV30	once	TRBJ2-1	CAWSLQLLSYNEQFF	TGTGCCTGGAGTTTGCAACTTTTATCCTACAATGAGCAGTTCTTC
TRBD2	TRBV6-6	.	TRBJ2-7	CASGRGGSGATYEQYF	TGTGCCAGCGGTAGAGGCGGAAGCGGGGCCACCTACGAGCAGTACTTC
TRBD2	TRBV28	.	TRBJ2-5	CASSLLAGGLETQYF	TGTGCCAGCAGTCTACTAGCGGGAGGCCTAGAGACCCAGTACTTC
TRBD1	TRBV15	.	TRBJ2-7	CATSSPGQGSYEQYF	TGTGCCACCAGCAGCCCGGGACAGGGTTCCTACGAGCAGTACTTC
.	TRBV4-3	.	TRBJ2-6	CASSQDGSGRSGANVLTF	TGCGCCAGCAGCCAAGACGGTAGCGGCCGCTCTGGGGCCAACGTCCTGACTTTC
.	TRBV6-5	.	TRBJ2-5	CASSNSWTQETQYF	TGTGCCAGCAGCAATTCATGGACACAGGAGACCCAGTACTTC
TRBD2	TRBV9	.	TRBJ2-5	CASSAGRARETQYF	TGTGCCAGCAGCGCCGGGAGGGCCCGGGAGACCCAGTACTTC
.	TRBV12-5	.	TRBJ1-1	CASKGTTEAFF	TGTGCTAGTAAGGGGACGACTGAAGCTTTCTTT
TRBD1	TRBV5-8	few	TRBJ1-5	CASSVTGQGYQPQHF	TGTGCCAGCAGCGTAACAGGACAGGGCTATCAGCCCCAGCATTTT
TRBD2	TRBV28	.	TRBJ2-7	CASLPQGGTSGKRYEQYF	TGTGCCAGCTTACCTCAGGGGGGGACTAGCGGGAAGAGGTACGAGCAGTACTTC
TRBD1	TRBV10-3	once	TRBJ1-2	CAISETSGQANYGYTF	TGTGCCATCAGTGAGACATCGGGACAGGCAAACTATGGCTACACCTTC
TRBD1	TRBV19	few	TRBJ1-4	CASSQPGQGNEKLFF	TGTGCCAGTAGCCAACCGGGACAGGGTAATGAAAAACTGTTTTTT
TRBD2	TRBV14	.	TRBJ2-7	CASSRFSGSSYEQYF	TGTGCCAGCAGCCGGTTTAGCGGGAGCTCCTACGAGCAGTACTTC
TRBD1	TRBV6-9	.	TRBJ1-5	CASSYVKTRDRVWGSNQPQHF	TGTGCCAGCAGTTATGTGAAAACTCGGGACAGGGTCTGGGGTAGCAATCAGCCCCAGCATTTT
TRBD2	TRBV7-2	.	TRBJ2-7	CASSSSSGVPYEQYF	TGTGCCAGCAGCTCCTCTAGCGGGGTGCCCTACGAGCAGTACTTC
TRBD2	TRBV27	once	TRBJ2-1	CASTTLAGLAGGSINEQFF	TGTGCCAGCACTACCCTTGCGGGACTAGCGGGAGGGTCTATCAATGAGCAGTTCTTC
.	TRBV5-1	once	TRBJ1-2	CASSLETGYYGYTF	TGCGCCAGCAGCTTGGAGACAGGATACTATGGCTACACCTTC
.	TRBV5-1	.	TRBJ1-5	CASSLDGEGNQPQHF	TGCGCCAGCAGCTTGGACGGGGAGGGAAATCAGCCCCAGCATTTT
TRBD1	TRBV29-1	.	TRBJ2-5	CSVEDFQGAGTQYF	TGCAGCGTTGAAGATTTCCAGGGGGCAGGGACCCAGTACTTC
.	TRBV15	.	TRBJ2-5	CATSRDRGGDQETQYF	TGTGCCACCAGCAGAGACAGGGGTGGGGACCAAGAGACCCAGTACTTC
.	TRBV27	.	TRBJ2-7	CASTGAEGPMHF	TGTGCCAGCACTGGGGCCGAAGGTCCGATGCACTTC